These 2 T cell receptor beta chains originate from one sample sequenced in a study of control samples from healthy donors and cancer patients. Assay used: immunoSEQ multiplex PCR; TCRdb lists only in-frame clones, some missing. The table lists around 85,000 clones, roughly nine tenths of them singletons. The sequenced sample consisted of blood. Receptors were obtained from a woman aged 55 to 70 in good health.

CDR3 bases: TGTGCCAGCAGTCTTGGACTAGCGGGAGGTTACGAGCAGTACTTC. As protein: CASSLGLAGGYEQYF. V is TRBV6-2 or TRBV6-3 and J is TRBJ2-7, with 14 nucleotides matching TRBD2. The CDR3 length is 15 residues. V shed 5 bases and J 4 bases; nucleotides not matched to a gene: 4. The germline V gene has CDR1 MNHEY and CDR2 SVGEGT.

The chain couples TRBV15 to TRBJ2-7; TRBD2 is a possible D gene (5 bases). Germline CDR1 LNHNV, CDR2 YYDKDF (reference sequence). The CDR3 totals 16 residues. Trimming shortened V by 0 bases and J by 3 bases, and 15 bases separated the two germline ends. In DNA form, the CDR3 reads TGTGCCACCAGCAGAGATAAAGCGGACCGGGGCTACGAGCAGTACTTC. As protein: CATSRDKADRGYEQYF.